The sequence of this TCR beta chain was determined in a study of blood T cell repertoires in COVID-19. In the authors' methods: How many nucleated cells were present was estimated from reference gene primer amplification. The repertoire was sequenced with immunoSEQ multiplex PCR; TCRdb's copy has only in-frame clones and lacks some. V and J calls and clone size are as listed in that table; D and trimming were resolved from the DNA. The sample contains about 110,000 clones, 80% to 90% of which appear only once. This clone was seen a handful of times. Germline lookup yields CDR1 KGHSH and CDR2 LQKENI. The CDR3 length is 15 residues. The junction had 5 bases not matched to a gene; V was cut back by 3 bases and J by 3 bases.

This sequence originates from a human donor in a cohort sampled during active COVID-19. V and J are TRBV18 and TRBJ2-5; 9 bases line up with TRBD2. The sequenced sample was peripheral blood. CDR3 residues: CASSPGKRGEETQYF. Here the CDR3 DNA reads TGTGCCAGCTCACCTGGGAAGCGGGGGGAAGAGACCCAGTACTTC.